This TCR beta chain came from a study of shared clonotypes between healthy human individuals. Looking at the study overall: The plates for each donor numbered three CD4 naive, three CD4 memory, two CD8 naive and one CD8 memory.

Overall study findings and caveats: Sampling covered nothing but blood. Tissue TCR repertoires likely differ from those found in blood.

As to this clone: Antigen: not known. This specimen includes other DNA sequences encoding the same CDR3.

The CDR3 is 14 amino acids. Trimming stripped 6 bases from V and 0 bases from J, with 12 bases between. Looked up from germline, CDR1 is MNHEY and CDR2 is SMNVEV (reference sequence). As originally analysed: ImmunoSEQ sequences covered only the junction and lacked quality scores; filtering therefore differed. Assay: immunoSEQ multiplex PCR; the TCRdb copy retains only in-frame clones and omits some. V and J calls and clone size are copied from that table; D and trimming were computed from the DNA. The sample includes 300,000 or so clones, 74% of them seen just once. The sequencing sample was made of memory CD4+ T cells sorted from blood. This sample's subset: CD45RA-negative fraction. The sequence came from a young man in good health. The chain is built from TRBV27 and TRBJ2-7, with D possibly called TRBD1 or TRBD2 (5 bases each). DNA for the CDR3: TGTGCCAGCAGCCCCGGGACGGCCTCCTACGAGCAGTACTTC. Protein: CASSPGTASYEQYF.